This T cell receptor (beta chain) was documented in a study of tumor-infiltrating lymphocytes in localized non-small cell lung cancer (dated by TCRdb to 2020 to 2023). As for the study more broadly: Several histologies were represented in the cohort, which also included both smokers and never-smokers as well as patients whose samples were collected after neoadjuvant chemotherapy. Resected tumor tissue and uninvolved lung tissue described as non-adjacent to the tumor were contributed by each patient, with both tissues obtained from the same patient. Alongside flow cytometry, multiplex immunofluorescence, RNA-seq, exome sequencing and proteomics, TCR sequencing was applied to the same patients as one of several integrated assays. The overall ICON cohort comprised some 140 surgical patients with localized non-small cell lung cancer whose tumors were resected. The paired tumor versus uninvolved lung comparison of immunoSEQ T-cell fraction included around 55 patients. What the authors observed across the whole study: The TCR-derived T-cell fraction showed no difference between the flow cytometry-defined immunotypes IM1 (good prognosis) and IM2 (poor prognosis). Because assay coverage varied across patients depending on available tissue quantity, TCR sequencing was performed for only a subset of the cohort. In line with immunofluorescence CD3 counts, TCRbeta sequencing supported higher T cell infiltration in tumors compared with uninvolved lung tissue. Different pieces of the same tissue were used for different assays, so technical variation could not be separated from intratumor heterogeneity.

In the case of this clone: The clone's antigen remains unknown. No base-level quality is on record; no much larger clone is a single base apart.

The T-cell fraction in tumor and uninvolved lung tissue was provided by TCR sequencing with the immunoSEQ assay. Processing in the source paper ran as follows. For survival analysis, patients were divided into high (upper tertile) and low (lower two tertiles) T-cell fraction groups, which were compared by log-rank test. A signed-rank test was used to check for differences in T-cell fraction between paired tumor and uninvolved lung. Drawn from immuneACCESS, this table holds only the in-frame rearrangements with V and J called that TCRdb kept. Clones are partly lost; checked studies trace under half to an unresolved V gene and leave the rest unexplained. That table is the source of V, J and clone size, and D and trimming were worked out from the DNA. The sample table holds about 7,000 clones, of which 74% were seen once. Around 7.1% of the sample lies in the top ten. The CDR3 runs 15 amino acids, cysteine and phenylalanine included. The DNA shown is the 45-base CDR3, in frame from base 1. Sequences MNHEY (CDR1) and SVGAGI (CDR2) are obtained from the germline V gene. V is cut back by 0 bases and J by 3 bases, with 2 bases in the junction unmatched.

ICON enrollment began in April 2016, and the last patient was enrolled in late 2018. In a subcohort of 60 to 85 patients, fresh tumor and matched uninvolved tissue were collected for in-depth immune analyses, with TCR sequencing among those analyses. No cell sorting was done, and TCR sequencing was instead run on DNA isolated from bulk tissue. The V and J segments used are TRBV6-5 and TRBJ1-5; TRBD1 aligns with 7 central bases. Sequencing input: uninvolved lung tissue not adjacent to the tumor. This sequence was found in a human donor with non-small cell lung cancer. The bases read TGTGCCAGCAGTTACTCGGGGACAGCCAATCAGCCCCAGCATTTT. Protein translation: CASSYSGTANQPQHF.